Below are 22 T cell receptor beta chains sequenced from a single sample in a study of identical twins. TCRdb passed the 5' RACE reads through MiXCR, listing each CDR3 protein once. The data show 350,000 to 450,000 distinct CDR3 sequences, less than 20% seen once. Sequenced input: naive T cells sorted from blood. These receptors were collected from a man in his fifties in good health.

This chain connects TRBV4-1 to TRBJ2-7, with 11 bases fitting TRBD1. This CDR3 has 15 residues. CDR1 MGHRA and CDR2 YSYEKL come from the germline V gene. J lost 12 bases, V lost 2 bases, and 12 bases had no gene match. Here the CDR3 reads CASSQPGTGGVRRYF. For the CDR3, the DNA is TGCGCCAGCAGCCAACCAGGGACAGGGGGAGTGAGACGGTACTTC.

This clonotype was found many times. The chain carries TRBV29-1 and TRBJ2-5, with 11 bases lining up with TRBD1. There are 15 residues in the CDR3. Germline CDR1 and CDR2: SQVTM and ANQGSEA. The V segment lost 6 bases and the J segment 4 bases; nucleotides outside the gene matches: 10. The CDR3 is CSVLGTGGNLETQYF. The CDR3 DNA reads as TGCAGCGTGCTCGGGACAGGGGGTAATTTAGAGACCCAGTACTTC.

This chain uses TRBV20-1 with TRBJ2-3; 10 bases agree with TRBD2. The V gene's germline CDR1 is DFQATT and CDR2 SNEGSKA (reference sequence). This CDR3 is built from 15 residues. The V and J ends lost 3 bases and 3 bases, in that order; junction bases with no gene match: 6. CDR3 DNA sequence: TGCAGTGCTAGCCAAACTAGCGGGGTTACAGATACGCAGTATTTT. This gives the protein CSASQTSGVTDTQYF.

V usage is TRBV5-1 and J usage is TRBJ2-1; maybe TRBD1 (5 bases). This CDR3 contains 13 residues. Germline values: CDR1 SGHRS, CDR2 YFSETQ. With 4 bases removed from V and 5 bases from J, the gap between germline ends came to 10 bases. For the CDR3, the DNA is TGCGCCAGCAGCGAGACAGAAAACAATGAGCAGTTCTTC. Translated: CASSETENNEQFF.

CDR3 nucleotides: TGTGCCAGCAGCCAAGAAGAACAGCCGAGCTCCTACGAGCAGTACTTC. It encodes CASSQEEQPSSYEQYF. The rearrangement uses TRBV3-1 and TRBJ2-7; D remains ambiguous. The CDR3 covers 16 residues. Trimming shortened V by 0 bases and J by 0 bases, and 12 bases separated the two germline ends. Germline V gene data show CDR1 as LGHDT and CDR2 as YNNKEL (reference sequence).

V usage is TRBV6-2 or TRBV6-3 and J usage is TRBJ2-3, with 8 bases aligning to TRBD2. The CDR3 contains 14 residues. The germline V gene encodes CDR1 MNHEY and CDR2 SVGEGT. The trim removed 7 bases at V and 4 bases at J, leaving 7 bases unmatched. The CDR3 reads CASTERGLADTQYF. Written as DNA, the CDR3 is TGTGCCAGCACCGAGCGGGGGTTGGCAGATACGCAGTATTTT.

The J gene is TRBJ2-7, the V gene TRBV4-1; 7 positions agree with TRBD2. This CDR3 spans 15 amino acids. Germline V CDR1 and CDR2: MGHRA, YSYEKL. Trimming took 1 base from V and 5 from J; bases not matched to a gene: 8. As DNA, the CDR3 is TGCGCCAGCAGCCAAGTGGCGGGAGAGGTCCACGAGCAGTACTTC. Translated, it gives CASSQVAGEVHEQYF.

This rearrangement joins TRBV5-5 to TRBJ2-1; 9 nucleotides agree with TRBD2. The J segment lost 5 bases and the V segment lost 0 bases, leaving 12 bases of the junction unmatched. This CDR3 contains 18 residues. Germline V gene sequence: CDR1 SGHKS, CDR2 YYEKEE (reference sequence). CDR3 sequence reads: CASSLGRGTSRSHNEQFF. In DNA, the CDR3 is TGTGCCAGCAGCTTGGGCCGCGGGACTAGCCGTAGCCACAATGAGCAGTTCTTC.

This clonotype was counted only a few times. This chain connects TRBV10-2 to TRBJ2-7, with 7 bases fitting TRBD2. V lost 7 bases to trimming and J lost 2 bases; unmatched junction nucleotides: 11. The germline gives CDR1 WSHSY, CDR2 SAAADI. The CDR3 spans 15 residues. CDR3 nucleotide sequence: TGCGCCAGCACTGACGGGGGAGGACTAGCCTACGAGCAGTACTTC. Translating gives CASTDGGGLAYEQYF.

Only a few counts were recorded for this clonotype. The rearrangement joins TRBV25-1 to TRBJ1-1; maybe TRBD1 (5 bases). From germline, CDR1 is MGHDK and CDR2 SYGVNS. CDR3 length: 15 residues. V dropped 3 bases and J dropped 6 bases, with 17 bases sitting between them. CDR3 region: CASSDTKGATSEAFF. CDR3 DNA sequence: TGTGCCAGCAGTGATACGAAAGGGGCGACCTCTGAAGCTTTCTTT.

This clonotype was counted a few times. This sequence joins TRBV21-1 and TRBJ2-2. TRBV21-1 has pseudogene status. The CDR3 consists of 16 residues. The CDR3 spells CASSKAPTANTGELFF. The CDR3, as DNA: TGTGCCAGCAGCAAAGCGCCGACAGCGAACACCGGGGAGCTGTTTTTT.

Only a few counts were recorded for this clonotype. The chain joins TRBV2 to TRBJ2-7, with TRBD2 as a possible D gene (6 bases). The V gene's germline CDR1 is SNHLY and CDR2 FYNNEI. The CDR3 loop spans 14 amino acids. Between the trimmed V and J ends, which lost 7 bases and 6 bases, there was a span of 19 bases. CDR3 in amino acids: CASTPGVSSVEQYF. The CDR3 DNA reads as TGTGCCAGCACCCCCGGGGTTTCTAGCGTCGAGCAGTACTTC.

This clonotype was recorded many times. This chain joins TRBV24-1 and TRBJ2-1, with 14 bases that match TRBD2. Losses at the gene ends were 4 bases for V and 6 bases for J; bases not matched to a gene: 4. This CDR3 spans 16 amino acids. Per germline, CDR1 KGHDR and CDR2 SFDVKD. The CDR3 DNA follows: TGTGCCACCAGTGACCCCGGACTAGCGGGGGGCAATGAGCAGTTCTTC. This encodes CATSDPGLAGGNEQFF.

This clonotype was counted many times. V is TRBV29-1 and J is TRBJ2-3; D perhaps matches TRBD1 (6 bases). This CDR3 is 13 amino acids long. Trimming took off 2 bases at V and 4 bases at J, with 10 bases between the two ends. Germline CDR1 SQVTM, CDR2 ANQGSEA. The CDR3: CSVELGGSDTQYF. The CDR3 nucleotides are TGCAGCGTTGAATTAGGGGGATCAGATACGCAGTATTTT.

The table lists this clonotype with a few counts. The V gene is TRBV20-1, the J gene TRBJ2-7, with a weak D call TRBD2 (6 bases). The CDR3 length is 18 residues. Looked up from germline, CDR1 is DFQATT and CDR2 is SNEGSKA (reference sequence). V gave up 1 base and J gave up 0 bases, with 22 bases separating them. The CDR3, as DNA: TGCAGTGCTAGAGGTTATAGCGGAATCAAAGGAAACTCCTACGAGCAGTACTTC. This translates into CSARGYSGIKGNSYEQYF.

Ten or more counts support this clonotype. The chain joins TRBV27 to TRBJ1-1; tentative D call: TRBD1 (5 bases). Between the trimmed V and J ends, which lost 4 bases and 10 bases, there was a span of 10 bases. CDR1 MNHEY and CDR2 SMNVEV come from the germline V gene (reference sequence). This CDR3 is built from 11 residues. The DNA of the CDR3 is TGTGCCAGCAGTTCATCGGGGGGAGCTTTCTTT. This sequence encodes CASSSSGGAFF.

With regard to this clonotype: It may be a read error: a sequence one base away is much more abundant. CDR3 amino acids: CASSLDTLAGGRLLYF. The DNA for the CDR3 is TGTGCCAGCTCACTAGACACCCTAGCGGGGGGGCGTCTGCTGTATTTT. The V gene is TRBV18, the J gene TRBJ2-3, with 12 bases identical to TRBD2. The germline V gene has CDR1 KGHSH and CDR2 LQKENI. This CDR3 is built from 16 residues. With V trimmed by 4 bases and J by 14 bases, 16 bases remained unmatched.

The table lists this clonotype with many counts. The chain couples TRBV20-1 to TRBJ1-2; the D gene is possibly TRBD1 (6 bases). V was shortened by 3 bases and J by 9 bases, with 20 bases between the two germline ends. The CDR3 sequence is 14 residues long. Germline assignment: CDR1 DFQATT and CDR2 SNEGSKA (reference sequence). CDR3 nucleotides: TGCAGTGCTAGGGAGAGGACAGCCGGAAGTAGCTACACCTTC. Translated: CSARERTAGSSYTF.

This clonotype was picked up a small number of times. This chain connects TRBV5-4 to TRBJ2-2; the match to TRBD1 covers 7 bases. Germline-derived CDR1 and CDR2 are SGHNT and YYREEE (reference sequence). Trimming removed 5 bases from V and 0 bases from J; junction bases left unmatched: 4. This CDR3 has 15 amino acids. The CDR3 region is CASSWDSANTGELFF. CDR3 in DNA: TGTGCCAGCAGTTGGGACAGCGCGAACACCGGGGAGCTGTTTTTT.

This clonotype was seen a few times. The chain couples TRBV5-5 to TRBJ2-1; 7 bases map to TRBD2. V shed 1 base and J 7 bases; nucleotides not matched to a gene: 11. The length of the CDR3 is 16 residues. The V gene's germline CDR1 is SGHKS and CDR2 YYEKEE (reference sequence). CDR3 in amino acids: CASSLRLAEPNNEQFF. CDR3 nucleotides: TGTGCCAGCAGCTTGCGGCTAGCGGAGCCCAATAATGAGCAGTTCTTC. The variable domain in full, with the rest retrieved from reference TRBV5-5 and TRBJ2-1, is DAGVTQSPTHLIKTRGQQVTLRCSPISGHKSVSWYQQVLGQGPQFIFQYYEKEERGRGNFPDRFSARQFPNYSSELNVNALLLGDSALYLCASSLRLAEPNNEQFFGPGTRLTVL.

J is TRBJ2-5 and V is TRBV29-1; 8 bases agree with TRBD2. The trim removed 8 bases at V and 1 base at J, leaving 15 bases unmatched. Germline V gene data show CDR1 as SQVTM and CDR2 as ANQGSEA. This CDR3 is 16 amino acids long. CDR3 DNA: TGCAGCACCAGACAAGAGCGGGGGACCCCCCAAGAGACCCAGTACTTC. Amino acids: CSTRQERGTPQETQYF.

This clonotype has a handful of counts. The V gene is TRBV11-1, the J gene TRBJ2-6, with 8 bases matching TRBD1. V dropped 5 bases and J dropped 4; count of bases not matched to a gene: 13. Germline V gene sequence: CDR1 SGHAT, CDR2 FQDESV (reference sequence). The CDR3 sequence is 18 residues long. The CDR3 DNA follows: TGTGCCAGCAGCCCCCGTGGACAGGGCGTCTCAGGGGCCAACGTCCTGACTTTC. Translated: CASSPRGQGVSGANVLTF.